These 20 T cell receptor beta chains share one sample of origin, sequenced in a study of T cells in Graves' hyperthyroidism and ophthalmopathy. Researchers took RNA transcripts and amplified the TCR beta CDR3 regions from them. RT-PCR in the first round (using the HTBI primer set) targeted the TCR CDR3. TCRdb re-derived calls from the multiplex PCR reads in MiXCR, one entry per CDR3 protein. The sample consists of 500,000 to 600,000 distinct CDR3 sequences, over 15% of them appearing once. Source material: blood. The receptors here all came from a young woman with Graves' hyperthyroidism.

The chain has TRBV6-2 or TRBV6-3 and TRBJ2-7; D assignment may be TRBD1 or TRBD2 (7 bases each). Germline CDR1 is MNHEY and CDR2 is SVGEGT. The CDR3 runs to 16 residues. With 4 bases removed from V and 5 bases from J, the gap between germline ends came to 21 bases. CDR3 DNA sequence: TGTGCCAGCAGTTTCTTCTCGACAGGGAGGGTCCACGAGCAGTACTTC. It yields the protein CASSFFSTGRVHEQYF.

This clonotype occurred many times. V gene TRBV20-1 combines with J gene TRBJ2-5, with TRBD2 matching over 11 bases. CDR3 length: 16 amino acids. Trimming took 5 bases from V and 2 from J; bases not matched to a gene: 10. Germline values: CDR1 DFQATT, CDR2 SNEGSKA (reference sequence). CDR3 bases: TGCAGTGCTGAGGGGGGACTAGCGGAGGTACAAGAGACCCAGTACTTC. It codes for CSAEGGLAEVQETQYF.

The rearrangement joins TRBV20-1 to TRBJ1-1; D possibly corresponds to TRBD1 (6 bases). Germline V gene data show CDR1 as DFQATT and CDR2 as SNEGSKA (reference sequence). This CDR3 is 14 amino acids long. The V gene lost 4 bases and the J gene lost 4 bases, with 16 bases spanning the gap. In DNA, the CDR3 is TGCAGTGCTAAGGGGGGGGGGTTGGGCACTGAAGCTTTCTTT. It is translated as CSAKGGGLGTEAFF.

This clonotype showed up many times. The gene calls are TRBV6-1 and TRBJ2-5, with D possibly matching TRBD1 (5 bases). The V gene lost 6 bases and the J gene lost 5 bases, with 13 bases spanning the gap. The CDR3 is made up of 13 amino acids. Germline assignment: CDR1 MNHNS and CDR2 SASEGT. This chain's CDR3 is CASRQDTRETQYF. The CDR3 DNA sequence: TGTGCCAGCAGACAGGACACAAGGGAGACCCAGTACTTC.

This clonotype was seen many times. The gene calls are TRBV20-1 and TRBJ2-3, with 11 bases lining up with TRBD2. The V segment lost 1 base and the J segment 2 bases; nucleotides outside the gene matches: 8. Per the germline V gene, CDR1 is DFQATT and CDR2 is SNEGSKA (reference sequence). The CDR3 has 17 residues. CDR3 sequence reads: CSARGRSSGGYTDTQYF. CDR3 in DNA: TGCAGTGCTAGAGGCAGGTCTAGCGGGGGGTACACAGATACGCAGTATTTT.

The table lists this clonotype with a few counts. V gene TRBV7-9 combines with J gene TRBJ2-7, with D hard to call. Germline loops: CDR1 SEHNR, CDR2 FQNEAQ (reference sequence). Trimming took off 3 bases at V and 6 bases at J, with 12 bases between the two ends. CDR3 length equals 13 residues. The CDR3 spells CASSLGKFVEQYF. The CDR3 nucleotides read TGTGCCAGCAGCTTGGGGAAATTTGTCGAGCAGTACTTC.

Ten or more counts support this clonotype. V gene TRBV7-2 combines with J gene TRBJ2-5, with D maybe TRBD2 (6 bases). Trimming took off 1 base at V and 2 bases at J, with 11 bases between the two ends. Germline V gives CDR1 SGHTA, CDR2 FQGNSA. The CDR3 covers 15 residues. CDR3 protein: CASSLVRGIQETQYF. The CDR3 DNA sequence: TGTGCCAGCAGCTTAGTCCGGGGGATACAAGAGACCCAGTACTTC. Looking up the rest from reference TRBV7-2 and TRBJ2-5 gives the full variable domain: GAGVSQSPSNKVTEKGKDVELRCDPISGHTALYWYRQSLGQGLEFLIYFQGNSAPDKSGLPSDRFSAERTGGSVSTLTIQRTQQEDSAVYLCASSLVRGIQETQYFGPGTRLLVL.

In its sample, this clonotype was seen many times. The chain uses TRBV6-1 and TRBJ2-7; 8 nucleotides line up with TRBD1. V was clipped by 3 bases and J by 3 bases; unmatched bases: 7. The CDR3 length is 15 residues. Per the germline V gene, CDR1 is MNHNS and CDR2 is SASEGT. CDR3 coding DNA: TGTGCCAGCAGTGATGGTCCGGGACAGGTCTACGAGCAGTACTTC. Amino acids: CASSDGPGQVYEQYF.

The V and J genes are TRBV5-1 and TRBJ2-1; D is uncertain. Germline V gives CDR1 SGHRS, CDR2 YFSETQ. This CDR3 has 12 amino acids. V was trimmed by 1 base and J by 9 bases, leaving 8 bases between them. The CDR3 sequence is CASSLNPGEQFF. Here the CDR3 DNA reads TGCGCCAGCAGCTTGAACCCGGGTGAGCAGTTCTTC.

This clonotype was observed many times. The chain couples TRBV2 to TRBJ2-7; weak D call: TRBD2 (6 bases). The germline V gene has CDR1 SNHLY and CDR2 FYNNEI. V lost 2 bases to trimming and J lost 3 bases, with 14 bases between them. This CDR3 has 15 residues. The CDR3, as DNA: TGTGCCAGCAGTGAATGGGGGGAGACGATCTACGAGCAGTACTTC. This gives the protein CASSEWGETIYEQYF.

At least ten counts were recorded for this clonotype. The genes are TRBV11-3 and TRBJ2-7, with 9 bases lining up with TRBD1. This CDR3 has 15 residues. Germline lookup yields CDR1 SGHNT and CDR2 YENEEA. The V segment lost 3 bases and the J segment 4 bases; nucleotides outside the gene matches: 7. The CDR3 region is CASSFEQGAGYEQYF. For the CDR3, the DNA is TGTGCCAGCAGCTTCGAACAGGGGGCGGGATACGAGCAGTACTTC.

This clonotype was seen repeatedly, ten times or more. The V gene is TRBV28, the J gene TRBJ1-3, with 11 bases matching TRBD1. The germline V gene has CDR1 MDHEN and CDR2 SYDVKM. Trimming cost V 5 bases and J 0 bases; bases outside gene matches: 15. The CDR3 is made up of 20 amino acids. This chain's CDR3 is CASSPPGRDRGISSGNTIYF. As DNA, the CDR3 is TGTGCCAGCAGTCCCCCGGGCCGGGACAGGGGGATATCCTCTGGAAACACCATATATTTT.

This clonotype was recorded at least ten times. This sequence joins TRBV5-1 and TRBJ1-1; D is undetermined. CDR1 is SGHRS, CDR2 YFSETQ, per germline. The CDR3 runs to 14 residues. The V gene lost 0 bases and the J gene lost 0 bases, with 6 bases spanning the gap. This CDR3 is CASSLVTLNTEAFF. The CDR3 region has the DNA TGCGCCAGCAGCTTGGTCACCTTGAACACTGAAGCTTTCTTT.

This clonotype has ten or more counts. The chain is built from TRBV28 and TRBJ2-7, with 11 bases lining up with TRBD1. CDR3 length: 16 amino acids. Unmatched junction bases numbered 10, after V lost 4 bases and J lost 5 bases. From germline, CDR1 is MDHEN and CDR2 SYDVKM. The chain's CDR3 is CASSSSTRTGGDEQYF. The DNA of the CDR3 is TGTGCCAGCAGTTCCTCAACCAGGACAGGGGGCGACGAGCAGTACTTC.

This clonotype was seen many times. The chain is built from TRBV15 and TRBJ1-5; D is possibly TRBD1 (5 bases). Per germline, CDR1 LNHNV and CDR2 YYDKDF (reference sequence). The CDR3 has 16 amino acids. Trimming cost V 0 bases and J 7 bases, with 16 bases left between them. The CDR3 nucleotides are TGTGCCACCAGCAGAGATGGTCGGGGCATTCACCAGCCCCAGCATTTT. Translation gives CATSRDGRGIHQPQHF.

The chain couples TRBV19 to TRBJ2-1, with D unresolved. This CDR3 comprises 13 residues. From germline, CDR1 is LNHDA and CDR2 SQIVND (reference sequence). V lost 0 bases and J lost 10, with 10 bases in between. CDR3 nucleotides: TGTGCCAGTAGTATAGATGGGCTATACGAGCAGTTCTTC. It codes for CASSIDGLYEQFF.

This clonotype was observed a few times. It is unclear where the CDR3 begins or ends on the DNA, so no DNA is shown, and the CDR3 is as TCRdb lists it. This rearrangement joins TRBV27 to TRBJ2-1; the table assigns TRBD1, which was not confirmed against the DNA. With termini counted, the CDR3 has 16 amino acids. CDR1 MNHEY and CDR2 SMNVEV come from the germline V gene (reference sequence). The chain's CDR3 is CASSFGPGSPYNEQFF.

The sample holds a few counts of this clonotype. This sequence joins TRBV4-1 and TRBJ1-4; perhaps TRBD1 as D (6 bases). The germline V gene has CDR1 MGHRA and CDR2 YSYEKL. The V end lost 3 bases, the J end lost 0 bases, and 14 bases lay between the germline ends. This CDR3 is built from 17 residues. CDR3 DNA: TGCGCCAGCAGCCAGGTCCCGGGACACTCAACTAATGAAAAACTGTTTTTT. This sequence encodes CASSQVPGHSTNEKLFF.

The chain joins TRBV20-1 to TRBJ2-7; 10 nucleotides line up with TRBD2. The V segment lost 3 bases and the J segment 5 bases; nucleotides outside the gene matches: 10. The CDR3 extends over 15 amino acids. CDR1 and CDR2 (germline): DFQATT, SNEGSKA (reference sequence). This chain's CDR3 is CSASYRLAGVHEQYF. CDR3 nucleotides: TGCAGTGCTAGCTACAGACTAGCGGGTGTTCACGAGCAGTACTTC.

This clonotype showed up many times. The V and J genes are TRBV10-3 and TRBJ2-3, with 9 bases lining up with TRBD2. The germline V gene encodes CDR1 ENHRY and CDR2 SYGVKD. The ends lost 8 bases at V and 5 bases at J; junction bases unmatched: 14. The CDR3 is 16 residues long. The chain's CDR3 is CAISTGTSTFGDTQYF. Here the CDR3 DNA reads TGTGCCATCTCTACCGGGACTAGCACCTTTGGAGATACGCAGTATTTT.